These T cell receptor beta chains were read from a single sample in a study of shared clonotypes between healthy human individuals. Some clones are missing from TCRdb's copy, which holds only in-frame ones; the method was immunoSEQ multiplex PCR. The data contain some 2.3 million clones, 85% to 95% of them seen just once; the ten biggest clones take up about 0.39%. Sequencing was done on a sample of naive CD4+ T cells from PBMCs. The source of these receptors is a man aged 18 to 30 in good health. Some clones in this sample may be carry-over from other donors' samples. The CDR3 runs from the conserved cysteine through the conserved F or W. The D gene is left open where the match is weak. Rows may omit the clone size; those that give it use once, few, many or a size class.

NA	NA	13	TRBV28	TRBJ1-2	CASSLGREVRDTF	TGTGCCAGCAGTTTAGGTCGCGAGGTTCGGGACACCTTC
NA	TRBD2	16	TRBV5-1	TRBJ2-7	CASSSSSGRNTYEQYF	TGCGCCAGCAGCTCCTCTAGCGGGAGGAACACCTACGAGCAGTACTTC
once	NA	13	TRBV9	TRBJ2-1	CASSVGVAREQFF	TGTGCCAGCAGCGTAGGGGTAGCTAGGGAGCAGTTCTTC
NA	NA	14	TRBV16	TRBJ2-2	CASSQITGTGELFF	TGTGCCAGCAGCCAAATCACAGGCACCGGGGAGCTGTTTTTT
NA	TRBD1	14	TRBV5-1	TRBJ2-3	CASTFNRGSDTQYF	TGCGCCAGCACTTTCAACAGGGGATCAGATACGCAGTATTTT
NA	NA	11	TRBV20-1	TRBJ1-2	CSARTRHGYTF	TGCAGTGCGAGGACGCGACATGGCTACACCTTC
NA	NA	17	TRBV15	TRBJ2-7	CATSRDNEQGLPYEQYF	TGTGCCACCAGCAGAGATAATGAGCAGGGGCTACCCTACGAGCAGTACTTC
NA	NA	14	TRBV5-1	TRBJ2-7	CASSLPDTGNEQYF	TGCGCCAGCAGCTTGCCGGACACAGGCAACGAGCAGTACTTC
NA	NA	13	TRBV27	TRBJ2-5	CASSPRTPETQYF	TGTGCCAGCAGTCCCCGTACCCCAGAGACCCAGTACTTC
NA	TRBD1	14	TRBV5-1	TRBJ1-5	CASSAGQGDQPQHF	TGCGCCAGCAGCGCTGGACAGGGGGATCAGCCCCAGCATTTT
NA	NA	15	TRBV18	TRBJ2-3	CASSPLTPGTDTQYF	TGTGCCAGCTCACCACTGACCCCGGGCACAGATACGCAGTATTTT
NA	NA	16	TRBV5-1	TRBJ2-5	CASSYQVGTPGETQYF	TGCGCCAGCAGCTACCAGGTCGGGACGCCTGGGGAGACCCAGTACTTC
once	NA	15	TRBV5-4	TRBJ1-3	CASSLGGLTGNTIYF	TGTGCCAGCAGCTTGGGGGGTTTAACTGGAAACACCATATATTTT
NA	NA	13	TRBV27	TRBJ1-2	CASSFSQDYGYTF	TGTGCCAGCAGTTTTAGCCAGGACTATGGCTACACCTTC
NA	NA	16	TRBV21-1	TRBJ2-3	CASSKWVGVSTDTQYF	TGTGCCAGCAGCAAATGGGTAGGAGTTAGCACAGATACGCAGTATTTT
NA	NA	17	TRBV21-1	TRBJ2-6	CASSKEIQPSGANVLTF	TGTGCCAGCAGCAAAGAGATACAACCCTCTGGGGCCAACGTCCTGACTTTC
NA	NA	13	TRBV6-5	TRBJ2-7	CASPGTDSYEQYF	TGTGCCAGCCCCGGGACTGACTCCTACGAGCAGTACTTC
NA	NA	16	TRBV11-3	TRBJ2-1	CASSGGGGARYNEQFF	TGTGCCAGCAGTGGGGGCGGAGGAGCACGCTACAATGAGCAGTTCTTC
NA	TRBD1	16	TRBV11-3	TRBJ1-4	CASSLGSGTGAEKLFF	TGTGCCAGCAGCTTAGGTTCTGGGACAGGGGCTGAAAAACTGTTTTTT
NA	NA	14	TRBV6-6	TRBJ1-2	CASSYGGNNYGYTF	TGTGCCAGCAGTTACGGGGGAAATAACTATGGCTACACCTTC
NA	TRBD2	15	TRBV7-9	TRBJ2-5	CASSSLAGVSETQYF	TGTGCCAGCAGCTCCTTAGCGGGAGTAAGTGAGACCCAGTACTTC
NA	TRBD1	15	TRBV18	TRBJ1-1	CASSPSGQASADAFF	TGTGCCAGCTCACCCAGCGGACAGGCCAGCGCGGATGCTTTCTTT
NA	TRBD2	15	TRBV9	TRBJ2-2	CASSERLAPTGELFF	TGTGCCAGCAGCGAAAGACTAGCGCCCACCGGGGAGCTGTTTTTT
NA	NA	13	TRBV10-2	TRBJ1-2	CASGERDSYGYTF	TGCGCCAGCGGGGAACGAGACAGCTATGGCTACACCTTC
few	NA	13	TRBV7-7	TRBJ1-1	CASSLEMNTEAFF	TGTGCCAGCAGCTTGGAGATGAACACTGAAGCTTTCTTT
NA	TRBD1	15	TRBV5-1	TRBJ1-1	CASRPFPGQDTEAFF	TGCGCCAGCAGACCATTTCCGGGACAGGACACTGAAGCTTTCTTT
NA	NA	13	TRBV5-1	TRBJ2-1	CASSLNRDNEQFF	TGCGCCAGCAGCTTGAATCGGGACAATGAGCAGTTCTTC
NA	NA	16	TRBV6-1	TRBJ1-4	CASSEARPSGNEKLFF	TGTGCCAGCAGTGAAGCGCGCCCATCCGGGAATGAAAAACTGTTTTTT
once	NA	13	TRBV15	TRBJ1-2	CATSGGLDYGYTF	TGTGCCACCAGCGGGGGGTTGGACTATGGCTACACCTTC
NA	NA	12	TRBV15	TRBJ1-2	CATSRVTGGYTF	TGTGCCACCAGCAGAGTCACGGGTGGCTACACCTTC
NA	NA	16	TRBV27	TRBJ1-1	CASSLSGVSANTEAFF	TGTGCCAGCAGTTTATCCGGGGTTTCCGCGAACACTGAAGCTTTCTTT
NA	NA	13	TRBV4-1	TRBJ1-2	CASSQDQVDGYTF	TGCGCCAGCAGCCAAGATCAGGTGGATGGCTACACCTTC
NA	NA	15	TRBV11-2	TRBJ1-4	CASSTPTASPEKLFF	TGTGCCAGCAGCACCCCGACAGCCTCCCCTGAAAAACTGTTTTTT
NA	NA	12	TRBV2	TRBJ1-2	CASRRTSVGYTF	TGTGCCAGCAGACGGACAAGCGTAGGCTACACCTTC
NA	TRBD2	16	TRBV28	TRBJ2-3	CASSAAGAPNHNTQYF	TGTGCCAGCAGTGCTGCGGGAGCCCCCAATCACAATACGCAGTATTTT
once	NA	16	TRBV23-1	TRBJ2-5	CASSHGFDIGRETQYF	TGCGCCAGCAGTCACGGCTTTGACATCGGTAGGGAGACCCAGTACTTC
NA	NA	14	TRBV11-2	TRBJ2-7	CASSRRWGTYEQYF	TGTGCCAGCAGCAGAAGATGGGGAACCTACGAGCAGTACTTC
NA	NA	16	TRBV4-2	TRBJ1-5	CASSQVGGGYNQPQHF	TGTGCCAGCAGCCAAGTCGGGGGAGGGTACAATCAGCCCCAGCATTTT
NA	NA	15	TRBV18	TRBJ2-1	CASSESVGTYNEQFF	TGTGCCAGCTCCGAATCAGTGGGTACCTACAATGAGCAGTTCTTC